These 20 T cell receptor beta chains originate from one sample sequenced in a study of cytomegalovirus exposure and HLA in healthy donors. Primers for the PCR totalled 60 Vbeta and 13 Jbeta. Repertoires were generated with immunoSEQ multiplex PCR, while TCRdb's copy carries only in-frame clones and drops some. The repertoire holds some 120,000 clones, with around 78% as singletons. Sequenced material: PBMCs. Receptors originate from a woman in her 40s in good health and CMV-seronegative.

The rearrangement uses TRBV28 and TRBJ2-7; the D gene is possibly TRBD2 (6 bases). Between the trimmed V and J ends, which lost 3 bases and 0 bases, there was a span of 12 bases. This CDR3 spans 15 amino acids. Germline V lookup: CDR1 MDHEN, CDR2 SYDVKM. CDR3 amino acids: CASSFTEGLSYEQYF. CDR3 bases: TGTGCCAGCAGTTTCACAGAGGGACTCTCCTACGAGCAGTACTTC.

The rearrangement links TRBV5-6 to TRBJ1-1; perhaps TRBD1 as D (6 bases). CDR3 size: 15 residues. Looked up from germline, CDR1 is SGHDT and CDR2 is YYEEEE. Trimming stripped 2 bases from V and 4 bases from J, with 15 bases between. CDR3 protein: CASSFGAGGGTEAFF. CDR3 sequence (DNA): TGTGCCAGCAGCTTTGGAGCGGGGGGCGGCACTGAAGCTTTCTTT.

The V call is TRBV5-4, the J call TRBJ2-5, with TRBD1 matching over 7 bases. Germline lookup yields CDR1 SGHNT and CDR2 YYREEE (reference sequence). The CDR3 extends over 13 amino acids. Trimming cost V 6 bases and J 3 bases; bases outside gene matches: 5. This CDR3 is CASNRDREETQYF. The CDR3, as DNA: TGTGCCAGCAACCGGGACAGAGAAGAGACCCAGTACTTC.

This clone was picked up one time. This chain links TRBV7-9 with TRBJ2-3; D is unclear. The CDR3 loop spans 12 amino acids. The V end was cut by 5 bases, the J end by 3 bases, with 6 bases between. CDR1 and CDR2 (germline): SEHNR, FQNEAQ (reference sequence). In nucleotides, the CDR3 is TGTGCCAGCAGCATTTTAACAGATACGCAGTATTTT. It encodes CASSILTDTQYF.

The chain uses TRBV6-6 and TRBJ2-1; 15 nucleotides agree with TRBD2. Germline V gene lookup returns CDR1 MNHNY and CDR2 SVGAGI (reference sequence). The trim removed 6 bases at V and 7 bases at J, leaving 7 bases unmatched. The CDR3 loop spans 16 amino acids. This CDR3 reads CASRQSGTSGRNEQFF. In DNA form, the CDR3 reads TGTGCCAGCAGGCAATCCGGGACTAGCGGGAGGAATGAGCAGTTCTTC.

V gene TRBV9 combines with J gene TRBJ1-3; the match to TRBD1 covers 7 bases. From germline, CDR1 is SGDLS and CDR2 YYNGEE. The CDR3 covers 15 residues. Trimming cost V 3 bases and J 0 bases; bases outside gene matches: 3. The CDR3 here is CASSEQGVSGNTIYF. CDR3 in DNA: TGTGCCAGCAGCGAGCAGGGGGTCTCTGGAAACACCATATATTTT.

This chain joins TRBV5-8 and TRBJ1-1; a possible D gene is TRBD1 (5 bases). Trimming cost V 10 bases and J 7 bases, with 14 bases left between them. The CDR3 runs 11 residues. The V gene's germline CDR1 is SGHTS and CDR2 YDEGEE. This chain's CDR3 is CALGWRGEAFF. CDR3 in DNA: TGTGCCCTAGGCTGGAGGGGTGAAGCTTTCTTT.

The V gene is TRBV11-2, the J gene TRBJ2-2, with D maybe TRBD1 (6 bases). The CDR3 is 17 residues long. Germline CDR1 is SGHAT and CDR2 is FQNNGV. Trimming pared 5 bases from V and 7 bases from J, leaving 23 bases between. The CDR3 bases are TGTGCCAGCAGCCCACGGAAGTGGACAGAAGGAATCGGGGAGCTGTTTTTT. Its translation is CASSPRKWTEGIGELFF.

The V call is TRBV6-1, the J call TRBJ1-1; D not resolved. The ends were cut back, 7 bases at V and 1 base at J, with 13 bases in the middle. The CDR3 extends over 14 amino acids. Germline V CDR1 and CDR2: MNHNS, SASEGT. Written as DNA, the CDR3 is TGTGCCAGCACAACGGGAGGGTGGAACACTGAAGCTTTCTTT. This gives the protein CASTTGGWNTEAFF.

This rearrangement joins TRBV2 to TRBJ2-1, with 10 bases matching TRBD2. CDR1 is SNHLY, CDR2 FYNNEI, per germline. CDR3 size: 14 residues. The trim removed 7 bases at V and 5 bases at J, leaving 5 bases unmatched. CDR3 loop: CASTKREGDNEQFF. The CDR3 DNA is TGTGCCAGCACCAAGCGGGAGGGAGACAATGAGCAGTTCTTC. Together with reference TRBV2 and TRBJ2-1, the CDR3 gives the full variable domain: EPEVTQTPSHQVTQMGQEVILRCVPISNHLYFYWYRQILGQKVEFLVSFYNNEISEKSEIFDDQFSVERPDGSNFTLKIRSTKLEDSAMYFCASTKREGDNEQFFGPGTRLTVL.

The chain links TRBV6-1 to TRBJ2-1; a possible D gene is TRBD2 (5 bases). The CDR3 has 11 amino acids. Per germline, CDR1 MNHNS and CDR2 SASEGT. The germline V and J ends were trimmed by 8 bases and 9 bases, with 11 bases remaining between them. In DNA form, the CDR3 reads TGTGCCAGCGAGAGGGTTGCTGAGCAGTTCTTC. Its protein product is CASERVAEQFF.

The V call is TRBV25-1, the J call TRBJ2-5, with 10 bases matching TRBD2. V lost 5 bases, J lost 2 bases, and 5 bases stayed unmatched. The CDR3 covers 15 residues. CDR1 is MGHDK and CDR2 is SYGVNS in the germline V gene. The CDR3 coding sequence is TGTGCCAGCAGTTCCGGGACTAGCGCGCAAGAGACCCAGTACTTC. Translated: CASSSGTSAQETQYF.

CDR3 amino acids: CASTPRGVSPREVYEQYF. DNA of the CDR3: TGCGCCAGCACCCCTCGGGGCGTTAGCCCAAGGGAGGTCTACGAGCAGTACTTC. The chain carries TRBV10-2 and TRBJ2-7; weak D call: TRBD2 (6 bases). The length of the CDR3 is 18 residues. V was cut by 7 bases and J by 3 bases, with 28 bases left in between. Germline assignment: CDR1 WSHSY and CDR2 SAAADI.

This sequence joins TRBV6-1 and TRBJ2-3, with TRBD2 matching 8 bases. V dropped 2 bases and J dropped 2; count of bases not matched to a gene: 9. The germline V gene has CDR1 MNHNS and CDR2 SASEGT. The CDR3 is 17 residues long. The CDR3 nucleotides are TGTGCCAGCAGTGAATTTGAGGTAGCGGGAACCACAGATACGCAGTATTTT. Protein product: CASSEFEVAGTTDTQYF.

The chain couples TRBV9 to TRBJ2-1, with D uncertain. The CDR3 consists of 12 residues. Germline CDR1 and CDR2: SGDLS and YYNGEE. With 0 bases removed from V and 9 bases from J, the gap between germline ends came to 7 bases. CDR3 sequence (DNA): TGTGCCAGCAGCGTAGGTTGGAGTGAGCAGTTCTTC. It translates to CASSVGWSEQFF.

This clone was picked up a small number of times. The V and J genes are TRBV4-1 and TRBJ2-3, with 14 bases that match TRBD2. The germline V gene has CDR1 MGHRA and CDR2 YSYEKL. The J segment lost 5 bases and the V segment lost 4 bases, leaving 8 bases of the junction unmatched. This CDR3 comprises 17 residues. The chain's CDR3 is CASSPPGLAGEGDTQYF. CDR3 nucleotide sequence: TGCGCCAGCAGCCCACCGGGACTAGCGGGAGAGGGAGATACGCAGTATTTT.

The V gene is TRBV19, the J gene TRBJ2-7, with D perhaps matching TRBD1 (5 bases). Trimming pared 3 bases from V and 0 bases from J, leaving 9 bases between. This CDR3 region has 14 residues. Germline CDR1 and CDR2: LNHDA and SQIVND (reference sequence). The CDR3 nucleotides are TGTGCCAGTAGTATTGGCGGACACTCCTACGAGCAGTACTTC. Translating it yields CASSIGGHSYEQYF. Full variable domain (rest looked up from reference TRBV19 and TRBJ2-7): DGGITQSPKYLFRKEGQNVTLSCEQNLNHDAMYWYRQDPGQGLRLIYYSQIVNDFQKGDIAEGYSVSREKKESFPLTVTSAQKNPTAFYLCASSIGGHSYEQYFGPGTRLTVT.

The chain links TRBV2 to TRBJ1-3, with TRBD1 matching over 7 bases. Trimming removed 8 bases from V and 0 bases from J; junction bases left unmatched: 13. Germline assignment: CDR1 SNHLY and CDR2 FYNNEI. This CDR3 has 17 residues. CDR3 protein: CASQTGTAILSGNTIYF. DNA for the CDR3: TGTGCCAGCCAAACCGGGACAGCAATTCTCTCTGGAAACACCATATATTTT. The full variable domain, with the rest looked up from reference TRBV2 and TRBJ1-3, is EPEVTQTPSHQVTQMGQEVILRCVPISNHLYFYWYRQILGQKVEFLVSFYNNEISEKSEIFDDQFSVERPDGSNFTLKIRSTKLEDSAMYFCASQTGTAILSGNTIYFGEGSWLTVV.

This clone was seen just once. The chain combines TRBV7-2 with TRBJ1-2; weak D call: TRBD1 (6 bases). V was cut by 1 base and J by 6 bases, with 12 bases left in between. Germline V gene lookup returns CDR1 SGHTA and CDR2 FQGNSA. There are 14 residues in the CDR3. CDR3 region: CASSLVRGPNGYTF. CDR3 sequence (DNA): TGTGCCAGCAGCTTAGTCAGGGGCCCAAATGGCTACACCTTC.

The chain carries TRBV9 and TRBJ2-5; TRBD2 matches 7 bases. V lost 0 bases and J lost 3; bases outside the gene matches: 5. Germline CDR1 is SGDLS and CDR2 is YYNGEE. The CDR3 totals 15 residues. CDR3 region: CASSVAGGLEETQYF. Written as DNA, the CDR3 is TGTGCCAGCAGCGTAGCGGGAGGTTTGGAAGAGACCCAGTACTTC.